This is a list of T cell receptor beta chains from one sample in a study of blood T cell repertoires in COVID-19. Assay used: immunoSEQ multiplex PCR; TCRdb lists only in-frame clones, some missing. The sample includes approximately 150,000 clones, approximately 91% seen only once; the top ten take approximately 5%. Material for sequencing was peripheral blood. The receptors stem from a man aged 18 to 35 with COVID-19, enrolled during active disease. Both conserved end residues are part of each CDR3. D genes are given only for firm matches. A row's size may be missing; if present it is once, few, many or a size class.

-	TRBV19	-	TRBJ1-3	CASSMGTAPGNTIYF	TGTGCCAGTAGTATGGGCACAGCTCCAGGAAACACCATATATTTT
-	TRBV29-1	-	TRBJ2-2	CSVDLLWTIPGELFF	TGCAGCGTTGATCTCTTATGGACTATCCCCGGGGAGCTGTTTTTT
-	TRBV27	-	TRBJ2-1	CASSFALAGYKQFF	TGTGCCAGCAGTTTTGCGCTAGCCGGATACAAGCAGTTCTTC
TRBD2	TRBV2	-	TRBJ2-7	CASSGATSGGQYEQYF	TGTGCCAGCAGTGGGGCAACTAGCGGGGGGCAATACGAGCAGTACTTC
-	TRBV29-1	-	TRBJ1-2	CSVEEGLFYGYTF	TGCAGCGTTGAAGAAGGACTGTTCTATGGCTACACCTTC
-	TRBV21-1	-	TRBJ1-5	CASSHTREGQPQHF	TGTGCCAGCAGCCACACCAGGGAGGGACAGCCCCAGCATTTT
-	TRBV6-5	-	TRBJ2-7	CASSHRRPRAYEQYF	TGTGCCAGCAGCCACCGAAGGCCGAGGGCCTACGAGCAGTACTTC
TRBD2	TRBV9	-	TRBJ2-7	CASSPPSGTTTYEQYF	TGTGCCAGCAGTCCTCCATCCGGGACTACAACCTACGAGCAGTACTTC
-	TRBV7-9	few	TRBJ1-4	CASSLGVREKLLF	TGTGCCAGCAGCTTAGGTGTACGAGAAAAACTGCTTTTT
TRBD1	TRBV27	-	TRBJ1-6	CASSLRTGLGLQNSPLHF	TGTGCCAGCAGTTTAAGGACAGGGCTTGGTTTGCAGAATTCACCCCTCCACTTT
TRBD1	TRBV6-2/TRBV6-3	-	TRBJ2-6	CASSYPQGARPRSGANVLTF	TGTGCCAGCAGTTACCCCCAGGGGGCTAGACCCCGCTCTGGGGCCAACGTCCTGACTTTC
-	TRBV5-6	-	TRBJ1-5	CASSLMTGLNQPQHF	TGTGCCAGCAGCTTGATGACAGGCCTCAATCAGCCCCAGCATTTT
TRBD1	TRBV18	-	TRBJ1-2	CASSPRRGQDYGYTF	TGTGCCAGCTCACCCCGACGGGGACAGGACTATGGCTACACCTTC
TRBD1	TRBV19	-	TRBJ1-5	CASSIDKGGLDQPQHF	TGTGCCAGTAGTATAGATAAAGGGGGCCTTGATCAGCCCCAGCATTTT
-	TRBV12-3/TRBV12-4	-	TRBJ1-1	CASSFATAEAFF	TGTGCCAGCAGTTTTGCTACCGCTGAAGCTTTCTTT
TRBD2	TRBV5-1	-	TRBJ2-5	CASSFGGRAAMETQYF	TGCGCCAGCAGCTTCGGCGGGAGGGCCGCGATGGAGACCCAGTACTTC
-	TRBV21-1	-	TRBJ2-7	CASSKGQTRTRSSYEQYF	TGTGCCAGCAGCAAAGGCCAGACTAGGACTAGAAGCTCCTACGAGCAGTACTTC
-	TRBV28	-	TRBJ2-2	CASSSLGPRSNTGELFF	TGTGCCAGCAGTTCACTCGGTCCGCGATCGAACACCGGGGAGCTGTTTTTT
TRBD1	TRBV5-4	-	TRBJ1-6	CASSFRDSNSPLHF	TGTGCCAGCAGCTTCCGGGACAGTAATTCACCCCTCCACTTT
-	TRBV27	-	TRBJ1-1	CASSMSRGNTEAFF	TGTGCCAGCAGTATGTCGCGCGGGAACACTGAAGCTTTCTTT
TRBD2	TRBV5-4	-	TRBJ2-1	CASSLIAGGPGNEQFF	TGTGCCAGCAGCTTGATAGCGGGAGGGCCGGGCAATGAGCAGTTCTTC
-	TRBV27	-	TRBJ1-2	CASSPIFPGSSGYTF	TGTGCCAGCAGCCCGATATTCCCAGGGTCTTCTGGCTACACCTTC
-	TRBV10-2	once	TRBJ1-5	CASSEGLTDQPQHF	TGCGCCAGCAGTGAGGGTTTAACAGATCAGCCCCAGCATTTT
TRBD2	TRBV30	-	TRBJ2-1	CAWSVPRGRAKDEQFF	TGTGCCTGGAGTGTACCACGAGGGAGGGCCAAGGATGAGCAGTTCTTC
TRBD1	TRBV5-6	-	TRBJ2-3	CASSSQGTDTQYF	TGTGCCAGCAGCTCACAGGGGACAGATACGCAGTATTTT
TRBD1	TRBV9	-	TRBJ1-5	CASSRTGNSNQPQHF	TGTGCCAGCAGCCGGACAGGGAATAGCAATCAGCCCCAGCATTTT
TRBD1	TRBV5-5	few	TRBJ2-7	CASSLTGVEQYF	TGTGCCAGCAGCTTGACAGGGGTCGAGCAGTACTTC
-	TRBV6-5	-	TRBJ2-1	CASTRGQRRYNEQFF	TGTGCCAGCACCCGAGGCCAGCGGCGGTACAATGAGCAGTTCTTC
TRBD1	TRBV10-3	-	TRBJ1-1	CAISGTGGRNTEAFF	TGTGCCATCAGTGGAACAGGGGGTAGGAACACTGAAGCTTTCTTT
-	TRBV9	-	TRBJ1-2	CASSVGDWGGYTF	TGTGCCAGCAGCGTAGGGGACTGGGGTGGCTACACCTTC
TRBD1	TRBV28	once	TRBJ2-7	CASSPGTGEGEQYF	TGTGCCAGCAGTCCAGGGACAGGGGAAGGCGAGCAGTACTTC
TRBD1	TRBV7-6	-	TRBJ2-1	CASSLEGTGFGNEQFF	TGTGCCAGCAGCTTAGAAGGGACAGGGTTTGGGAATGAGCAGTTCTTC
-	TRBV13	-	TRBJ1-5	CASSLEGRGAFQPQHF	TGTGCCAGCAGCTTAGAGGGGCGGGGCGCTTTTCAGCCCCAGCATTTT
-	TRBV11-2	few	TRBJ2-7	CASSFSAGQPYEQYF	TGTGCCAGCAGCTTTTCCGCGGGACAGCCTTACGAGCAGTACTTC
TRBD1	TRBV18	-	TRBJ2-3	CASSPTGSSTDTQYF	TGTGCCAGCTCACCGACAGGGTCTAGCACAGATACGCAGTATTTT
TRBD2	TRBV28	-	TRBJ2-2	CASSWGGPGELFF	TGTGCCAGCAGTTGGGGGGGACCCGGGGAGCTGTTTTTT
TRBD2	TRBV30	-	TRBJ2-3	CAWSRGGEGPDTQYF	TGTGCCTGGAGCAGAGGAGGGGAGGGGCCAGATACGCAGTATTTT
-	TRBV30	few	TRBJ2-1	CAWRVPGPGRYNEQFF	TGTGCCTGGAGGGTACCCGGTCCAGGGAGGTACAATGAGCAGTTCTTC
-	TRBV6-2/TRBV6-3	-	TRBJ2-2	CASSELGELFF	TGTGCCAGCAGCGAACTCGGGGAGCTGTTTTTT
-	TRBV9	-	TRBJ2-7	CASSVEDSYEQYF	TGTGCCAGCAGCGTAGAGGACAGCTACGAGCAGTACTTC
TRBD1	TRBV7-3	-	TRBJ2-2	CASSSGQGVGELFF	TGTGCCAGCAGCTCGGGACAGGGGGTCGGGGAGCTGTTTTTT
-	TRBV11-2	-	TRBJ2-1	CASSLDRDNEQFF	TGTGCCAGCAGCTTAGATCGGGACAATGAGCAGTTCTTC
TRBD1	TRBV5-1	few	TRBJ2-7	CASAGTGTVYEQYF	TGCGCCAGCGCCGGGACAGGGACTGTATACGAGCAGTACTTC
TRBD2	TRBV9	-	TRBJ2-1	CASSAGGSRVNEQFF	TGTGCCAGCAGCGCAGGCGGGAGTAGGGTCAATGAGCAGTTCTTC
-	TRBV4-1	-	TRBJ2-5	CASSQDRGGQRETQYF	TGCGCCAGCAGCCAAGATAGAGGAGGGCAGCGAGAGACCCAGTACTTC
-	TRBV7-9	-	TRBJ2-7	CASSYLQGNLYEQYF	TGTGCCAGCAGCTACCTCCAGGGTAACCTTTACGAGCAGTACTTC
TRBD1	TRBV29-1	-	TRBJ1-2	CSVDRGLSYGYTF	TGCAGCGTTGACAGGGGGCTGAGCTATGGCTACACCTTC
TRBD2	TRBV2	-	TRBJ2-2	CASTYSGRPNTGELFF	TGTGCCAGTACCTATAGCGGGAGGCCCAACACCGGGGAGCTGTTTTTT
-	TRBV13	-	TRBJ1-6	CASSLGRQVSALHF	TGTGCCAGCAGCTTAGGAAGACAGGTTAGCGCCCTCCACTTT
-	TRBV19	-	TRBJ2-2	CASSILMSNTGELFF	TGTGCCAGTAGTATTTTAATGTCGAACACCGGGGAGCTGTTTTTT
TRBD1	TRBV4-3	-	TRBJ2-2	CASSPQGAGTGELFF	TGCGCCAGCAGCCCGCAGGGGGCAGGGACCGGGGAGCTGTTTTTT
TRBD1	TRBV28	once	TRBJ1-1	CASSEGTGEAFF	TGTGCCAGCAGTGAGGGGACAGGTGAAGCTTTCTTT
-	TRBV7-2	-	TRBJ1-2	CASSADSYGYTF	TGTGCCAGCAGCGCTGACAGCTATGGCTACACCTTC
-	TRBV29-1	-	TRBJ2-5	CSARQETSSVTQYF	TGCAGCGCACGTCAGGAAACCTCGTCGGTGACCCAGTACTTC